This TCR beta chain originates from a study of cytomegalovirus exposure and HLA in healthy donors. Study findings and constraints: In all likelihood, a cluster of highly shared sequence variants was a sequencing artifact.

All the people who gave samples were healthy bone marrow donors. Germline lookup yields CDR1 SGHNT and CDR2 YYREEE (reference sequence). The CDR3 totals 16 residues. Trimming took 2 bases from V and 5 from J, leaving 19 bases between them. The PCR was carried out with 60 Vbeta primers and 13 Jbeta primers. TCRdb's copy holds only in-frame clones and misses some; the assay was immunoSEQ multiplex PCR. The data contain under 150,000 clones, about 83% of them seen just once; the ten biggest clones take up 1% to 1.5%. Regarding this clone: Its specificity is not known.

The sequence was collected from a girl aged 2-10 years in good health and CMV-seronegative. The sample consisted of PBMCs. The V and J genes are TRBV5-4 and TRBJ1-2; TRBD1 is a possible D gene (5 bases). The chain's CDR3 is CASSFRDSSFTYGYTF. Here the CDR3 DNA reads TGTGCCAGCAGCTTTCGCGACAGTTCCTTTACTTATGGCTACACCTTC. Supplemented by reference TRBV5-4 and TRBJ1-2, the full variable domain reads ETGVTQSPTHLIKTRGQQVTLRCSSQSGHNTVSWYQQALGQGPQFIFQYYREEENGRGNFPPRFSGLQFPNYSSELNVNALELDDSALYLCASSFRDSSFTYGYTFGSGTRLTVV.